This TCR beta chain emerged from a study of T cells in Graves' hyperthyroidism and ophthalmopathy. Authors of the study amplified TCR beta CDR3 regions from RNA transcripts. The HTBI primer set was used in a first-round RT-PCR of the TCR CDR3. From the multiplex PCR reads, TCRdb called clonotypes with MiXCR, one entry per CDR3 protein. The sample contains 650,000 to 700,000 distinct CDR3 sequences, 17% of which appear only once. The CDR3 is 16 residues long. Germline CDR1 is LNHDA and CDR2 is SQIVND (reference sequence). With V trimmed by 5 bases and J by 8 bases, 8 bases remained unmatched. The V gene is TRBV19, the J gene TRBJ2-1; the match to TRBD2 covers 14 bases. The sequence came from a man between 50 and 59 years old with Graves' hyperthyroidism. Sequencing was carried out using blood. CDR3 nucleotides: TGTGCCAGTAGTCTATCGACTAGCGGGAGGGCCGATGAGCAGTTCTTC. Its protein is CASSLSTSGRADEQFF.